This T cell receptor beta chain is drawn from a study of blood T cells in healthy people across ages. A second PCR of 7 to 11 cycles used a sample-barcoded 5' primer and a J-beta primer mix. TCRdb ran MiXCR on the 5' RACE reads and lists one entry per CDR3 protein. The sample carries roughly 1,800,000 distinct CDR3 sequences, roughly 49% recorded once. Trimming cost V 4 bases and J 4 bases, with 15 bases left between them. Germline CDR1 LGHNA, CDR2 YNFKEQ. The CDR3 consists of 15 residues. Sequencing was carried out using blood. The V gene is TRBV4-2, the J gene TRBJ2-3, with D possibly matching TRBD1 (6 bases). The clonotype was recovered from a woman aged 40 to 50 in good health. The DNA of the CDR3 is TGTGCCAGCAGCCCAACGCCCCGACAGGCAGATACGCAGTATTTT. This codes for CASSPTPRQADTQYF.